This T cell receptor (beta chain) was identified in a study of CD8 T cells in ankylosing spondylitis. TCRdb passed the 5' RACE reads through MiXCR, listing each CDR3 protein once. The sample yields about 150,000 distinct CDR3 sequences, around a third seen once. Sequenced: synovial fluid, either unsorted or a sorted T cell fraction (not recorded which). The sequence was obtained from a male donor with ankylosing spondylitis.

The CDR3 sequence is CASSPQTDSYGYTF. Written as DNA, the CDR3 is TGTGCCAGCTCACCTCAGACCGACAGCTATGGCTACACCTTC. V usage is TRBV18 and J usage is TRBJ1-2; weak D call: TRBD1 (5 bases). The germline V gene has CDR1 KGHSH and CDR2 LQKENI. Trimming left V 3 bases short and J 4 bases short, with 12 bases between. The CDR3 runs 14 residues.